This TCR beta chain was retrieved from a study of blood T cell repertoires in COVID-19. Study at large: Collection of acute and convalescent COVID-19 samples took place in the United States, Italy and Spain. In each case, the material was cDNA or gDNA derived from T cells, B-cell-depleted T cells, or PBMCs.

Data came from immunoSEQ multiplex PCR; TCRdb stores just in-frame clones and leaves some out. In the table there are about 130,000 clones, around 85% of which are singletons. The CDR3 is 13 amino acids. Germline CDR1 is LGHDT and CDR2 is YNNKEL (reference sequence). V lost 6 bases and J 7 bases, leaving 15 bases between the germline ends. Sequenced: peripheral blood. The chain employs TRBV3-1 (or the pseudogene TRBV3-2) and TRBJ1-1; no definite D call. The source is a man aged 25-45 years with COVID-19, enrolled during active disease. The CDR3: CASSGREQGEAFF. CDR3 sequence (DNA): TGTGCCAGCAGTGGACGGGAACAAGGTGAAGCTTTCTTT.